This TCR beta chain was sequenced during a study of control samples from healthy donors and cancer patients. Method: immunoSEQ multiplex PCR; TCRdb's copy keeps in-frame clones and lacks some. The table records tens of thousands of clones, approximately 94% of them present only once. This clone was counted a single time. Germline values: CDR1 LNHDA, CDR2 SQIVND (reference sequence). This CDR3 region has 14 residues. The V gene lost 1 base and the J gene lost 1 base, with 7 bases spanning the gap. The sample comprised blood. The chain recombines TRBV19 with TRBJ1-1; perhaps TRBD1 as D (5 bases). The TCR comes from a woman aged 25 to 39 in good health. The CDR3 DNA reads as TGTGCCAGTAGTATAGGGGGGGGGAACACTGAAGCTTTCTTT. Encoded protein: CASSIGGGNTEAFF.